The 24 T cell receptor beta chains below come from one sample, sequenced in a study of blood T cell repertoires in COVID-19. Using immunoSEQ multiplex PCR, the repertoire was profiled, and TCRdb retains in-frame clones only, with some absent. The data contain roughly 280,000 clones, 88% of them singletons. Input material: peripheral blood. These receptors originate from a woman in her 30s with COVID-19, enrolled during active disease.

The chain recombines TRBV28 with TRBJ2-2; D unresolved. The CDR3 consists of 13 residues. From germline, CDR1 is MDHEN and CDR2 SYDVKM. Trimming left V 4 bases short and J 2 bases short, with 5 bases between. CDR3 DNA: TGTGCCAGCAGTTATCCAAACACCGGGGAGCTGTTTTTT. This codes for CASSYPNTGELFF.

V usage is TRBV28 and J usage is TRBJ2-1, with 10 bases lining up with TRBD2. CDR1 and CDR2 from the germline V gene are MDHEN and SYDVKM. The CDR3 is 19 amino acids. V was clipped by 3 bases and J by 4 bases; unmatched bases: 15. The CDR3 protein is CASSFFVASGRASYNEQFF. The CDR3 region has the DNA TGTGCCAGCAGTTTTTTTGTGGCGAGCGGGAGGGCCTCTTACAATGAGCAGTTCTTC.

The CDR3 sequence is CASSSQGRRSYEQYF. For the CDR3, the DNA is TGCGCCAGCAGCTCCCAGGGGAGAAGGTCCTACGAGCAGTACTTC. The V call is TRBV5-1, the J call TRBJ2-7; maybe TRBD1 (6 bases). Germline assignment: CDR1 SGHRS and CDR2 YFSETQ. This CDR3 is built from 15 residues. The V gene lost 3 bases and the J gene lost 1 base, with 14 bases spanning the gap.

The chain employs TRBV7-6 and TRBJ2-3; 7 bases map to TRBD2. Germline loops: CDR1 SGHVS, CDR2 FNYEAQ. V lost 1 base and J lost 3; bases outside the gene matches: 7. The CDR3 contains 16 residues. DNA of the CDR3: TGTGCCAGCAGCTTAGTGGGGGGGAGTCGTACAGATACGCAGTATTTT. Translated: CASSLVGGSRTDTQYF.

This clone has more than one count but fewer than ten. The genes are TRBV9 and TRBJ2-3; 8 nucleotides align to TRBD1. V lost 4 bases, J lost 0 bases, and 4 bases stayed unmatched. In germline, CDR1 is SGDLS, CDR2 YYNGEE. The CDR3 length is 15 residues. CDR3 amino acids: CASSTGGWSTDTQYF. The CDR3 bases are TGTGCCAGCAGCACAGGGGGTTGGAGCACAGATACGCAGTATTTT.

The chain has TRBV7-9 and TRBJ1-4; 9 bases agree with TRBD1. The CDR3 runs to 14 residues. Germline assignment: CDR1 SEHNR and CDR2 FQNEAQ (reference sequence). The J segment lost 7 bases and the V segment lost 5 bases, leaving 5 bases of the junction unmatched. The CDR3 DNA follows: TGTGCCAGCAGCCCACAGGGGGCAGGTGAAAAACTGTTTTTT. This encodes CASSPQGAGEKLFF.

This clone was detected only a few times. The chain has TRBV9 and TRBJ1-3; D is unclear. CDR1 is SGDLS and CDR2 is YYNGEE in the germline V gene. V was trimmed by 0 bases and J by 2 bases, leaving 12 bases between them. The CDR3 runs to 16 residues. CDR3: CASSVATPTPGNTIYF. Written as DNA, the CDR3 is TGTGCCAGCAGCGTAGCGACTCCCACCCCTGGAAACACCATATATTTT.

The CDR3 nucleotides are TGCGCCAGCAGCCAAGCAGGCTACGAGCAGTACTTC. It specifies CASSQAGYEQYF. J is TRBJ2-7 and V is TRBV4-1; D not resolved. Looked up from germline, CDR1 is MGHRA and CDR2 is YSYEKL. The V end lost 1 base, the J end lost 3 bases, and 4 bases lay between the germline ends. The CDR3 is made up of 12 amino acids.

The V gene is TRBV7-2, the J gene TRBJ1-6; D remains ambiguous. Trimming took off 1 base at V and 7 bases at J, with 11 bases between the two ends. CDR1 and CDR2 (germline): SGHTA, FQGNSA. The CDR3 is made up of 15 amino acids. CDR3 region: CASSLEAELNSPLHF. The CDR3 nucleotides are TGTGCCAGCAGCTTAGAGGCAGAACTAAATTCACCCCTCCACTTT.

The chain has TRBV28 and TRBJ1-5, with 7 positions matching TRBD1. The CDR3 runs to 14 residues. The V segment lost 6 bases and the J segment 3 bases; nucleotides outside the gene matches: 5. Germline values: CDR1 MDHEN, CDR2 SYDVKM. For the CDR3, the DNA is TGTGCCAGCAGCGGCGACAGGGTCAATCAGCCCCAGCATTTT. Translated: CASSGDRVNQPQHF.

This clone turned up a few times. This sequence joins TRBV5-1 and TRBJ2-3, with TRBD2 identical over 14 bases. The germline V gene has CDR1 SGHRS and CDR2 YFSETQ. The CDR3 length is 18 residues. Germline trimming cut 4 bases from V and 5 bases from J; bases unmatched to any gene: 12. The CDR3: CASSLGLAGAPSGDTQYF. CDR3 coding DNA: TGCGCCAGCAGCCTGGGACTAGCGGGAGCCCCCTCGGGAGATACGCAGTATTTT.

This rearrangement joins TRBV4-2 to TRBJ2-3; D not certain. This CDR3 spans 15 amino acids. The ends were cut back, 0 bases at V and 0 bases at J, with 7 bases in the middle. In germline, CDR1 is LGHNA, CDR2 YNFKEQ. As DNA, the CDR3 is TGTGCCAGCAGCCAAGAGCGACTTAGCACAGATACGCAGTATTTT. Its translation: CASSQERLSTDTQYF.

The chain recombines TRBV5-5 with TRBJ2-1; possible D gene TRBD2, 6 bases. Between the trimmed V and J ends, which lost 4 bases and 4 bases, there was a span of 12 bases. CDR1 and CDR2 (germline): SGHKS, YYEKEE (reference sequence). The CDR3 consists of 14 residues. The CDR3 region is CASSISSAYNEQFF. In nucleotides, the CDR3 is TGTGCCAGCAGCATCTCTAGCGCATACAATGAGCAGTTCTTC.

A single count supports this clone. This chain joins TRBV11-3 and TRBJ2-1; 12 bases fit TRBD2. Losses at the gene ends were 0 bases for V and 2 bases for J; bases not matched to a gene: 2. The CDR3 totals 17 residues. Per the germline V gene, CDR1 is SGHNT and CDR2 is YENEEA. The CDR3 sequence is CASSLEGLAGPYNEQFF. The CDR3 DNA reads as TGTGCCAGCAGCTTAGAGGGACTAGCGGGTCCCTACAATGAGCAGTTCTTC.

This clone was observed a single time. V usage is TRBV5-6 and J usage is TRBJ2-3, with a tentative D call TRBD2 (5 bases). In germline, CDR1 is SGHDT, CDR2 YYEEEE. With 2 bases removed from V and 4 bases from J, the gap between germline ends came to 14 bases. CDR3 length: 15 amino acids. The chain's CDR3 is CASSFPTSGADTQYF. For the CDR3, the DNA is TGTGCCAGCAGCTTTCCGACCTCCGGGGCAGATACGCAGTATTTT. The full variable domain, completed using reference TRBV5-6 and TRBJ2-3, is DAGVTQSPTHLIKTRGQQVTLRCSPKSGHDTVSWYQQALGQGPQFIFQYYEEEERQRGNFPDRFSGHQFPNYSSELNVNALLLGDSALYLCASSFPTSGADTQYFGPGTRLTVL.

V gene TRBV28 combines with J gene TRBJ1-4; weak D call: TRBD1 (6 bases). The ends were cut back, 8 bases at V and 8 bases at J, with 24 bases in the middle. Germline CDR1 MDHEN, CDR2 SYDVKM. The CDR3 is 16 residues long. This chain's CDR3 is CASSSPEGGGQEKLFF. The CDR3 nucleotides read TGTGCCAGCTCCAGTCCGGAGGGCGGGGGGCAGGAAAAACTGTTTTTT. The variable domain in full, completed from reference TRBV28 and TRBJ1-4, reads DVKVTQSSRYLVKRTGEKVFLECVQDMDHENMFWYRQDPGLGLRLIYFSYDVKMKEKGDIPEGYSVSREKKERFSLILESASTNQTSMYLCASSSPEGGGQEKLFFGSGTQLSVL.

The chain has TRBV14 and TRBJ1-6, with TRBD1 identical over 7 bases. V shed 4 bases, J shed 7 bases, and the junction held 10 bases outside the gene matches. The germline V gene encodes CDR1 SGHDN and CDR2 FVKESK. The CDR3 has 16 residues. CDR3 bases: TGTGCCAGCAGCCTTCTAGGGGGCACTCCGAATTCACCCCTCCACTTT. Protein product: CASSLLGGTPNSPLHF. The full variable domain, in which reference TRBV14 and TRBJ1-6 provide the parts outside the CDR3, is EAGVTQFPSHSVIEKGQTVTLRCDPISGHDNLYWYRRVMGKEIKFLLHFVKESKQDESGMPNNRFLAERTGGTYSTLKVQPAELEDSGVYFCASSLLGGTPNSPLHFGNGTRLTVT.

The chain recombines TRBV2 with TRBJ1-1; possible D gene TRBD1, 6 bases. The CDR3 runs to 14 residues. Between the trimmed V and J ends, which lost 0 bases and 6 bases, there was a span of 11 bases. Germline CDR1 is SNHLY and CDR2 is FYNNEI. This CDR3 is CASSEAAGGPEAFF. The DNA for the CDR3 is TGTGCCAGCAGTGAAGCGGCTGGGGGCCCTGAAGCTTTCTTT.

The chain recombines TRBV5-4 with TRBJ2-3; D gene uncertain. CDR1 is SGHNT and CDR2 is YYREEE in the germline V gene (reference sequence). CDR3 length: 14 amino acids. Deletions cut 4 bases from V and 4 bases from J, with 13 bases between. The DNA of the CDR3 is TGTGCCAGCAGCATACTTATGTCCGCAGATACGCAGTATTTT. Its protein product is CASSILMSADTQYF. Drawing the rest from reference TRBV5-4 and TRBJ2-3, the complete variable domain is ETGVTQSPTHLIKTRGQQVTLRCSSQSGHNTVSWYQQALGQGPQFIFQYYREEENGRGNFPPRFSGLQFPNYSSELNVNALELDDSALYLCASSILMSADTQYFGPGTRLTVL.

The CDR3 region has the DNA TGTGCCAGCAGTCCGGGACTCTGGAGGAGATATAGTAATGAGCAGTTCTTC. Translating it yields CASSPGLWRRYSNEQFF. The gene calls are TRBV28 and TRBJ2-1; possible D gene TRBD2, 6 bases. Germline lookup yields CDR1 MDHEN and CDR2 SYDVKM. V was pared by 5 bases and J by 7 bases, with 24 bases between. The CDR3 contains 17 residues.

There are a few counts of this clone. J is TRBJ2-2 and V is TRBV2; TRBD2 might be the D (6 bases). The germline V gene has CDR1 SNHLY and CDR2 FYNNEI. Trimming shortened V by 1 base and J by 7 bases, and 10 bases separated the two germline ends. CDR3 length: 14 residues. The DNA of the CDR3 is TGTGCCAGCAGTGAAGATACTAGCATCGGGGAGCTGTTTTTT. It specifies CASSEDTSIGELFF.

This chain uses TRBV29-1 with TRBJ1-5; TRBD1 aligns across 10 bases. Germline V gives CDR1 SQVTM, CDR2 ANQGSEA. The CDR3 is 13 residues long. Trimming cost V 5 bases and J 9 bases; bases outside gene matches: 7. This CDR3 is CSVRTGGMGPQHF. DNA of the CDR3: TGCAGCGTTAGGACAGGGGGGATGGGGCCCCAGCATTTT. Together with reference TRBV29-1 and TRBJ1-5, the CDR3 gives the full variable domain: SAVISQKPSRDICQRGTSLTIQCQVDSQVTMMFWYRQQPGQSLTLIATANQGSEATYESGFVIDKFPISRPNLTFSTLTVSNMSPEDSSIYLCSVRTGGMGPQHFGDGTRLSIL.

This clone was observed many times. The chain is built from TRBV5-1 and TRBJ1-6; D not resolved. Germline loops: CDR1 SGHRS, CDR2 YFSETQ. CDR3 length: 15 amino acids. V shed 4 bases and J shed 0 bases, with 8 bases lying between them. For the CDR3, the DNA is TGCGCCAGCAGCCTAAGAACCTCCTATAATTCACCCCTCCACTTT. Its translation: CASSLRTSYNSPLHF.

The rearrangement links TRBV6-5 to TRBJ2-1; TRBD2 matches 8 bases. Germline assignment: CDR1 MNHEY and CDR2 SVGAGI. The CDR3 runs to 15 residues. The trim removed 5 bases at V and 2 bases at J, leaving 5 bases unmatched. This chain's CDR3 is CASSPTSGPYNEQFF. In DNA, the CDR3 is TGTGCCAGCAGTCCAACTAGCGGCCCCTACAATGAGCAGTTCTTC.